Below, 18 T cell receptor beta chains from the same sample are listed, as sequenced in a study of cytomegalovirus exposure and HLA in healthy donors. Here immunoSEQ multiplex PCR was the method, and the copy in TCRdb shows in-frame clones only, minus some. The sample consists of around 74,000 clones, over 80% of them appearing once. The specimen was PBMCs. The receptors come from a man under 40 in good health and CMV-seronegative.

V gene TRBV6-5 combines with J gene TRBJ2-7; TRBD1 matches 8 bases. Germline V gene lookup returns CDR1 MNHEY and CDR2 SVGAGI. The V gene end was trimmed by 0 bases and the J gene end by 6 bases; junction bases not matched to a gene: 4. The CDR3 sequence is 14 residues long. The CDR3 region has the DNA TGTGCCAGCAGTTACTCTCAGGGGGCCTCCGAGCAGTACTTC. Translating it yields CASSYSQGASEQYF.

This clone was picked up one time. CDR3 loop: CASSPHRVHEQYV. As DNA, the CDR3 is TGTGCCAGCTCACCACACAGGGTCCACGAGCAGTACGTC. This chain connects TRBV18 to TRBJ2-7; D possibly corresponds to TRBD1 (6 bases). Trimming left V 1 base short and J 5 bases short, with 9 bases between. Per the germline V gene, CDR1 is KGHSH and CDR2 is LQKENI. The CDR3 sequence is 13 residues long.

The chain uses TRBV9 and TRBJ2-5; TRBD2 might be the D (5 bases). V lost 4 bases to trimming and J lost 6 bases, with 13 bases between them. The CDR3 runs to 13 residues. Germline V gene sequence: CDR1 SGDLS, CDR2 YYNGEE. CDR3 nucleotide sequence: TGTGCCAGCAGCCCCTCTAGCAGTCAGACCCAGTACTTC. This gives the protein CASSPSSSQTQYF.

This chain links TRBV6-1 with TRBJ2-1; TRBD2 matches at 7 bases. The ends lost 5 bases at V and 7 bases at J; junction bases unmatched: 5. The length of the CDR3 is 13 residues. From germline, CDR1 is MNHNS and CDR2 SASEGT. CDR3 sequence (DNA): TGTGCCAGCAGTCCCGGGGGGTATAATGAGCAGTTCTTC. Its translation is CASSPGGYNEQFF.

The chain carries TRBV5-1 and TRBJ2-3; 7 bases line up with TRBD2. V gave up 2 bases and J gave up 4 bases; unmatched junction bases: 7. Per germline, CDR1 SGHRS and CDR2 YFSETQ. This CDR3 has 15 amino acids. Written as DNA, the CDR3 is TGCGCCAGCAGCTTACTAGGACTAGTGTCAGATACGCAGTATTTT. This encodes CASSLLGLVSDTQYF.

V and J are TRBV5-1 and TRBJ2-2; 8 bases are shared with TRBD1. With 2 bases clipped from V and 2 bases from J, the junction kept 11 bases outside the gene matches. Germline V gene data show CDR1 as SGHRS and CDR2 as YFSETQ. The CDR3 has 18 residues. This CDR3 reads CASSLPSGQGTNTGELFF. The CDR3 nucleotides are TGCGCCAGCAGCTTACCGTCCGGACAGGGCACCAACACCGGGGAGCTGTTTTTT. Filled out from reference TRBV5-1 and TRBJ2-2, the complete variable domain reads KAGVTQTPRYLIKTRGQQVTLSCSPISGHRSVSWYQQTPGQGLQFLFEYFSETQRNKGNFPGRFSGRQFSNSRSEMNVSTLELGDSALYLCASSLPSGQGTNTGELFFGEGSRLTVL.

The chain employs TRBV5-1 and TRBJ1-3; D is perhaps TRBD1 (5 bases). The V end lost 5 bases, the J end lost 2 bases, and 11 bases lay between the germline ends. There are 14 residues in the CDR3. Germline V lookup: CDR1 SGHRS, CDR2 YFSETQ. CDR3 bases: TGCGCCAGCAGGTCCCCAGGGACTGGAAACACCATATATTTT. As protein: CASRSPGTGNTIYF.

This chain uses TRBV7-2 with TRBJ1-2; D unresolved. CDR1 and CDR2 (germline): SGHTA, FQGNSA. The V gene lost 5 bases and the J gene lost 1 base, with 11 bases spanning the gap. The CDR3 totals 14 residues. This CDR3 reads CASSEAGVNYGYTF. CDR3 nucleotides: TGTGCCAGCAGCGAGGCGGGCGTTAACTATGGCTACACCTTC.

The rearrangement uses TRBV28 and TRBJ1-1; D not resolved. The CDR3 runs to 15 residues. Trimming removed 7 bases from V and 0 bases from J, with 15 bases in between. Germline assignment: CDR1 MDHEN and CDR2 SYDVKM. The CDR3 bases are TGTGCCAGCACCGAGAACAGACCCATGAACACTGAAGCTTTCTTT. Its protein product is CASTENRPMNTEAFF.

This clone was found a few times. The CDR3 coding sequence is TGTGCCAGCAGTGGACTAGCGGGGAGTGCAGATACGCAGTATTTT. Its protein is CASSGLAGSADTQYF. The rearrangement uses TRBV6-4 and TRBJ2-3, with 11 nucleotides matching TRBD2. V gave up 4 bases and J gave up 4 bases; unmatched junction bases: 4. Germline-derived CDR1 and CDR2 are MRHNA and SNTAGT. The CDR3 is made up of 15 amino acids.

The chain combines TRBV18 with TRBJ2-1; D gene ambiguous. The germline V and J ends were trimmed by 6 bases and 1 base, with 13 bases remaining between them. This CDR3 has 15 residues. Germline CDR1 KGHSH, CDR2 LQKENI. CDR3 in amino acids: CASSLTFKSYNEQFF. As DNA, the CDR3 is TGTGCCAGCTCCCTAACCTTCAAATCCTACAATGAGCAGTTCTTC.

This chain joins TRBV9 and TRBJ2-5; D may be TRBD2 (5 bases). The ends were cut back, 5 bases at V and 2 bases at J, with 10 bases in the middle. The V gene's germline CDR1 is SGDLS and CDR2 YYNGEE. There are 13 residues in the CDR3. CDR3 sequence reads: CASSGGDQETQYF. CDR3 in DNA: TGTGCCAGCAGTGGAGGTGATCAAGAGACCCAGTACTTC.

The chain carries TRBV7-9 and TRBJ2-5; unclear D gene. The CDR3 is 12 amino acids. Germline V CDR1 and CDR2: SEHNR, FQNEAQ (reference sequence). The germline V and J ends were trimmed by 2 bases and 5 bases, with 6 bases remaining between them. CDR3 DNA sequence: TGTGCCAGCAGCTTATCGGTGGAGACCCAGTACTTC. This gives the protein CASSLSVETQYF.

Relative to its sample, this clone is medium-sized. The chain recombines TRBV2 with TRBJ1-1; D may be TRBD1 (5 bases). There are 10 residues in the CDR3. Germline V gene data show CDR1 as SNHLY and CDR2 as FYNNEI. V was clipped by 8 bases and J by 5 bases, with 6 bases between them. The CDR3 nucleotides are TGTGCCAGCGGGGGGACTGAAGCTTTCTTT. This encodes CASGGTEAFF.

This chain uses TRBV13 with TRBJ2-7; 10 bases line up with TRBD1. This CDR3 is 15 amino acids long. The ends lost 5 bases at V and 5 bases at J; junction bases unmatched: 9. CDR1 and CDR2 (germline): PRHDT, FYEKMQ (reference sequence). For the CDR3, the DNA is TGTGCCAGCAGCCACGCCGGGACAGGGGTGGACGAGCAGTACTTC. It is translated as CASSHAGTGVDEQYF.

The CDR3 nucleotides are TGTGCCAGCACCTGGCCTTCAGGGACCCAGTACTTC. It codes for CASTWPSGTQYF. This chain joins TRBV28 and TRBJ2-5; no clear D. There are 12 residues in the CDR3. The germline gives CDR1 MDHEN, CDR2 SYDVKM. Trimming cost V 7 bases and J 7 bases, with 13 bases left between them.

The chain uses TRBV11-2 and TRBJ2-1, with D maybe TRBD2 (7 bases). The germline V gene encodes CDR1 SGHAT and CDR2 FQNNGV. With 1 base removed from V and 7 bases from J, the gap between germline ends came to 11 bases. This CDR3 is 14 amino acids long. The CDR3 here is CASSLVGGLNEQFF. CDR3 DNA: TGTGCCAGCAGCTTAGTCGGGGGGCTAAATGAGCAGTTCTTC.

The V and J genes are TRBV19 and TRBJ1-1, with D uncertain. CDR1 is LNHDA, CDR2 SQIVND, per germline (reference sequence). There are 13 residues in the CDR3. V lost 7 bases and J lost 2, with 11 bases in between. The CDR3 DNA reads TGTGCCAGTACTACCTACAGAAACACTGAAGCTTTCTTT. This translates into CASTTYRNTEAFF.